This TCR beta chain was documented in a study of cytomegalovirus exposure and HLA in healthy donors. Regarding the study as a whole: Presence/absence analyses took donor sequencing depth as roughly uniform. An apparent linkage of common viral pathogens to several of the most significant clusters emerged in a later analysis. An observed cluster of highly shared sequence variants was recorded as a likely sequencing artifact.

Germline V lookup: CDR1 LNHDA, CDR2 SQIVND (reference sequence). V dropped 7 bases and J dropped 0 bases, with 12 bases sitting between them. This CDR3 is built from 14 residues. The PCR had 60 Vbeta and 13 Jbeta primers. In the original analysis: A later analysis counted approximately 80 million unique TCR beta chains, some 12 million shared. Profiled with immunoSEQ multiplex PCR; TCRdb holds only in-frame clones, not every one. V and J calls and clone size are as listed in that table; D and trimming were resolved from the DNA. Of about 160,000 clones in the sample, 77% were seen once. Concerning this clone: What it binds is unknown.

The sequence was obtained from a woman aged 40 to 49 in good health and CMV-seropositive. Sequences were obtained from PBMCs. J is TRBJ1-1 and V is TRBV19, with no clear D. CDR3 in amino acids: CASTQAKMNTEAFF. As DNA, the CDR3 is TGTGCCAGTACTCAGGCGAAAATGAACACTGAAGCTTTCTTT.